The 22 T cell receptor beta chains listed next were all sequenced from one sample in a study of blood T cells in healthy people across ages. A second 7 to 11 cycle PCR used barcoded and J-beta primers. TCRdb analysed the 5' RACE reads with MiXCR anew, one entry per CDR3 protein. The sample contains under 750,000 distinct CDR3 sequences, roughly 43% of which appear only once. The sequenced sample was blood. The receptor source for this set is a man older than 75 in good health.

The rearrangement uses TRBV20-1 and TRBJ2-1, with D unresolved. This CDR3 is 19 amino acids long. CDR1 and CDR2 (germline): DFQATT, SNEGSKA (reference sequence). V lost 4 bases and J 6 bases, leaving 31 bases between the germline ends. CDR3 protein: CSATILAHDPQRLTNEQFF. DNA of the CDR3: TGCAGTGCTACAATATTAGCACACGACCCCCAACGACTGACCAATGAGCAGTTCTTC.

On this clonotype itself: This clone may be a read error of a much larger clone one base away. The chain recombines TRBV6-6 with TRBJ2-5, with 13 bases identical to TRBD2. There are 14 residues in the CDR3. CDR1 and CDR2 from the germline V gene are MNHNY and SVGAGI (reference sequence). The ends lost 10 bases at V and 11 bases at J; junction bases unmatched: 13. In nucleotides, the CDR3 is TGTGCCACCGCACTAGCGGGGGGGAACAATGAGCAGTACTTC. The encoded protein is CATALAGGNNEQYF.

This clonotype was seen more than once but under ten times. The chain is built from TRBV7-9 and TRBJ2-7, with 7 bases aligning to TRBD2. This CDR3 has 15 residues. Germline V lookup: CDR1 SEHNR, CDR2 FQNEAQ (reference sequence). V lost 5 bases and J lost 3; bases outside the gene matches: 10. For the CDR3, the DNA is TGTGCCAGCAGCATTACATCAGCGGGAAGCTACGAGCAGTACTTC. Its translation is CASSITSAGSYEQYF.

The sample holds a few counts of this clonotype. V gene TRBV7-2 combines with J gene TRBJ2-3, with 12 nucleotides matching TRBD2. CDR1 is SGHTA, CDR2 FQGNSA, per germline. CDR3 length: 17 amino acids. V dropped 5 bases and J dropped 4; count of bases not matched to a gene: 10. Here the CDR3 DNA reads TGTGCCAGCAGCCTCCAGACTAGCGGGGGAGGCTCAGATACGCAGTATTTT. Amino acids: CASSLQTSGGGSDTQYF.

J is TRBJ2-3 and V is TRBV7-9; D perhaps matches TRBD1 (6 bases). Germline CDR1 SEHNR, CDR2 FQNEAQ (reference sequence). With 4 bases removed from V and 2 bases from J, the gap between germline ends came to 13 bases. This CDR3 is built from 15 residues. This CDR3 reads CASSSQDRDTDTQYF. The CDR3 region has the DNA TGTGCCAGCAGCTCACAGGACAGAGACACAGATACGCAGTATTTT.

V usage is TRBV2 and J usage is TRBJ1-2; the match to TRBD1 covers 7 bases. V dropped 3 bases and J dropped 4; count of bases not matched to a gene: 8. The CDR3 covers 15 residues. Germline V lookup: CDR1 SNHLY, CDR2 FYNNEI. The CDR3 sequence: CASSDWTGGGYGYTF. The DNA of the CDR3 is TGTGCCAGCAGTGATTGGACAGGCGGGGGCTATGGCTACACCTTC. The complete variable domain, with remaining parts taken from reference TRBV2 and TRBJ1-2, reads EPEVTQTPSHQVTQMGQEVILRCVPISNHLYFYWYRQILGQKVEFLVSFYNNEISEKSEIFDDQFSVERPDGSNFTLKIRSTKLEDSAMYFCASSDWTGGGYGYTFGSGTRLTVV.

V usage is TRBV7-3 and J usage is TRBJ2-2, with no clear D. The CDR3 is 16 amino acids. V was clipped by 5 bases and J by 0 bases, with 13 bases between them. CDR1 and CDR2 (germline): SGHTA, FQGTGA. The CDR3 loop is CASSMTVTSNTGELFF. The CDR3 nucleotides are TGTGCCAGCAGCATGACTGTTACCTCGAACACCGGGGAGCTGTTTTTT.

As to this clonotype: A junction boundary mismatches the germline segment, possibly from a read error. The chain carries TRBV5-1 and TRBJ2-1; 7 nucleotides line up with TRBD1. The germline gives CDR1 SGHRS, CDR2 YFSETQ. The CDR3 length is 14 residues. CDR3 coding DNA: TGCGCCAACAGCTTGGGACAGACTAACAATGAGCAGTTCTTC. Encoded protein: CANSLGQTNNEQFF.

This chain uses TRBV12-3 or TRBV12-4 with TRBJ1-6, with unresolved D. V lost 3 bases to trimming and J lost 10 bases, with 13 bases between them. The CDR3 is made up of 14 amino acids. The CDR3 loop reads CASSFRAGSSPLHF. DNA for the CDR3: TGTGCCAGCAGTTTTCGTGCAGGTTCCTCACCCCTCCACTTT.

This clonotype came up a few times. This sequence joins TRBV7-9 and TRBJ2-1; possibly TRBD1 or TRBD2 for D (5 bases each). Trimming removed 5 bases at V and 4 bases at J, with 15 bases between. This CDR3 spans 15 amino acids. From germline, CDR1 is SEHNR and CDR2 FQNEAQ (reference sequence). CDR3 region: CASSPGRDGYNEQFF. The CDR3 DNA reads as TGTGCCAGCAGCCCAGGCCGGGACGGGTACAATGAGCAGTTCTTC.

The V gene is TRBV5-1, the J gene TRBJ2-3; D might be TRBD1 or TRBD2, each matching 5 bases. The CDR3 covers 15 residues. V lost 2 bases, J lost 2 bases, and 12 bases lay in between. The V gene's germline CDR1 is SGHRS and CDR2 YFSETQ. CDR3 bases: TGCGCCAGCAGCTTCGGGGCAGATAACACAGATACGCAGTATTTT. It translates to CASSFGADNTDTQYF.

The rearrangement joins TRBV30 to TRBJ1-1; 7 bases match TRBD1. V dropped 5 bases and J dropped 4; count of bases not matched to a gene: 4. CDR1 and CDR2 (germline): GTSNPN, SVGIG (reference sequence). CDR3 length: 12 residues. The CDR3 DNA sequence: TGTGCCTGGGACAGGGAGATCACTGAAGCTTTCTTT. This sequence encodes CAWDREITEAFF.

Concerning this clonotype: The junction differs from germline at one of its ends, possibly a read error. The chain carries TRBV7-9 and TRBJ1-4; 8 bases line up with TRBD1. Per germline, CDR1 SEHNR and CDR2 FQNEAQ (reference sequence). The CDR3 runs to 14 residues. The CDR3 protein is CAGSYGQGNEKLFF. The DNA for the CDR3 is TGTGCCGGCAGCTACGGACAGGGTAATGAAAAACTGTTTTTT.

The V gene is TRBV7-8, the J gene TRBJ2-1; 11 bases are a match to TRBD2. V lost 4 bases, J lost 6 bases, and 8 bases stayed unmatched. CDR1 SGHVS and CDR2 FQNEAQ come from the germline V gene. There are 16 residues in the CDR3. DNA for the CDR3: TGTGCCAGCAGCTCTGCCACTAGCGGGAGCTTCAATGAGCAGTTCTTC. Its protein product is CASSSATSGSFNEQFF.

The CDR3 DNA sequence: TGTGCCAGCAAACTTGACAGGGACGAGCAGTACTTC. This translates into CASKLDRDEQYF. This chain joins TRBV12-3 or TRBV12-4 and TRBJ2-5; TRBD1 matches at 7 bases. The DNA end favors TRBJ2-7, so the J call may be wrong. CDR3 size: 12 residues.

The chain joins TRBV5-5 to TRBJ2-2; unclear D gene. The V gene's germline CDR1 is SGHKS and CDR2 YYEKEE (reference sequence). This CDR3 has 15 amino acids. Deletions cut 2 bases from V and 2 bases from J, with 10 bases between. The CDR3 DNA is TGTGCCAGCAGCTTTAACAGCCCCAACACCGGGGAGCTGTTTTTT. It specifies CASSFNSPNTGELFF.

This clonotype was recorded once. V usage is TRBV25-1 and J usage is TRBJ1-2; D perhaps matches TRBD1 (6 bases). Trimming cost V 6 bases and J 8 bases, with 16 bases left between them. The CDR3 is 13 residues long. The germline V gene has CDR1 MGHDK and CDR2 SYGVNS. CDR3: CASRDSGQRGYTF. The CDR3 coding sequence is TGTGCCAGCAGGGATTCCGGACAGCGAGGCTACACCTTC.

The genes are TRBV7-2 and TRBJ1-1; D gene uncertain. Germline CDR1 and CDR2: SGHTA and FQGNSA. Trimming left V 6 bases short and J 0 bases short, with 14 bases between. The CDR3 covers 15 residues. This CDR3 reads CASSLSGSMNTEAFF. For the CDR3, the DNA is TGTGCCAGCAGTCTCTCGGGCAGCATGAACACTGAAGCTTTCTTT. Full variable domain (missing parts from reference TRBV7-2 and TRBJ1-1): GAGVSQSPSNKVTEKGKDVELRCDPISGHTALYWYRQSLGQGLEFLIYFQGNSAPDKSGLPSDRFSAERTGGSVSTLTIQRTQQEDSAVYLCASSLSGSMNTEAFFGQGTRLTVV.

The V gene is TRBV4-1, the J gene TRBJ1-2, with D uncertain. Germline assignment: CDR1 MGHRA and CDR2 YSYEKL. V was cut by 4 bases and J by 8 bases, with 20 bases left in between. The CDR3 is made up of 15 amino acids. In nucleotides, the CDR3 is TGCGCCAGCAGCCCTTTGGAGGGTCCTGGGGTCGGCTACACCTTC. This translates into CASSPLEGPGVGYTF.

Only a few counts were recorded for this clonotype. This chain connects TRBV27 to TRBJ1-5; possible D gene TRBD1, 6 bases. The CDR3 spans 17 residues. Germline CDR1 MNHEY, CDR2 SMNVEV (reference sequence). V was cut by 9 bases and J by 3 bases, with 24 bases left in between. In DNA, the CDR3 is TGTGCCAGTACCGCCTCCGGGACATCATTATTCAATCAGCCCCAGCATTTT. It yields the protein CASTASGTSLFNQPQHF.

The gene calls are TRBV12-3 or TRBV12-4 and TRBJ1-5; TRBD1 matches at 9 bases. The V and J ends lost 2 bases and 8 bases, in that order; junction bases with no gene match: 19. The CDR3 has 19 residues. CDR3 sequence reads: CASSLRSLGQGFNREPQHF. Here the CDR3 DNA reads TGTGCCAGCAGTTTAAGAAGTTTAGGACAGGGGTTCAACCGGGAGCCCCAGCATTTT.

The rearrangement joins TRBV15 to TRBJ2-3, with TRBD2 matching 10 bases. The CDR3 spans 17 residues. Per the germline V gene, CDR1 is LNHNV and CDR2 is YYDKDF (reference sequence). The J segment lost 3 bases and the V segment lost 0 bases, leaving 6 bases of the junction unmatched. The CDR3 region has the DNA TGTGCCACCAGCAGAGATCAAGCGGGGGGGATTACAGATACGCAGTATTTT. It codes for CATSRDQAGGITDTQYF.